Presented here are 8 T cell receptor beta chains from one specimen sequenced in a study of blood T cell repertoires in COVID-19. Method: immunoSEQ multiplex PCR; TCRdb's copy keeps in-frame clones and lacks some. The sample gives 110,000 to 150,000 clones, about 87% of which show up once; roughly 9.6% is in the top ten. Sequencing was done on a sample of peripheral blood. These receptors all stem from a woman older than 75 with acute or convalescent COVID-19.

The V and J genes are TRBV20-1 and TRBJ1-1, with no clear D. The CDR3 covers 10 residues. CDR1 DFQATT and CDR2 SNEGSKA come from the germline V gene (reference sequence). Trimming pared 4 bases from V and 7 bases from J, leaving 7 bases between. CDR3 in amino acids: CSAKDREAFF. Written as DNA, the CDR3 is TGCAGTGCTAAAGACCGTGAAGCTTTCTTT.

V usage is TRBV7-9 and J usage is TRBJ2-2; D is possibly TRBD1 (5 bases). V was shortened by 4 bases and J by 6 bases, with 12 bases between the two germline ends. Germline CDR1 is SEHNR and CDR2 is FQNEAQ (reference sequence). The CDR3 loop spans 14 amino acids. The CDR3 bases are TGTGCCAGCAGCTCGCCGACACAGGCCGGGGAGCTGTTTTTT. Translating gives CASSSPTQAGELFF.

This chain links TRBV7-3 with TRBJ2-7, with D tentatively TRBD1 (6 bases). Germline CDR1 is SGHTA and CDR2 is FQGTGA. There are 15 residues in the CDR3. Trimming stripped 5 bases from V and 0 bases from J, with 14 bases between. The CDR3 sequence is CASSPQGPSSYEQYF. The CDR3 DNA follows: TGTGCCAGCAGCCCCCAGGGGCCTAGCTCCTACGAGCAGTACTTC.

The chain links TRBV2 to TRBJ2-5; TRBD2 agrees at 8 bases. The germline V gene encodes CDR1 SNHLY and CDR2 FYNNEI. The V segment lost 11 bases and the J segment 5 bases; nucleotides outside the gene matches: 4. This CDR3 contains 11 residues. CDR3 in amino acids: CACGGRETQYF. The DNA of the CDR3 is TGTGCCTGCGGGGGGCGGGAGACCCAGTACTTC.

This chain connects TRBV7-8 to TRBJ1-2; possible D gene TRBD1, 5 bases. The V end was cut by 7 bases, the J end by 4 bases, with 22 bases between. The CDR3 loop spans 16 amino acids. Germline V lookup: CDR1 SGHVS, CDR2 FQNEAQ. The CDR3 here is CASIPLGGGSGYGYTF. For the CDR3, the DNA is TGTGCCAGCATTCCATTGGGGGGGGGAAGCGGCTATGGCTACACCTTC.

The CDR3 coding sequence is TGTGCCAGCAGCTCCCGTTCCAGCGGGTCCTACAATGAGCAGTTCTTC. Translating gives CASSSRSSGSYNEQFF. The chain joins TRBV5-4 to TRBJ2-1; D possibly corresponds to TRBD2 (6 bases). Germline assignment: CDR1 SGHNT and CDR2 YYREEE (reference sequence). The CDR3 runs 16 residues. V was clipped by 3 bases and J by 1 base, with 14 bases between them. Using reference TRBV5-4 and TRBJ2-1 for the parts outside the CDR3, the full variable domain is ETGVTQSPTHLIKTRGQQVTLRCSSQSGHNTVSWYQQALGQGPQFIFQYYREEENGRGNFPPRFSGLQFPNYSSELNVNALELDDSALYLCASSSRSSGSYNEQFFGPGTRLTVL.

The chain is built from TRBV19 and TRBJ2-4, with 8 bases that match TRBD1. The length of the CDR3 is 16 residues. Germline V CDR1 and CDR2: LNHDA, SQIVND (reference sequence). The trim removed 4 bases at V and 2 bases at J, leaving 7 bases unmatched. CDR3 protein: CASSKQTGASKNIQYF. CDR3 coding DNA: TGTGCCAGTAGTAAACAGACAGGGGCTTCCAAAAACATTCAGTACTTC.

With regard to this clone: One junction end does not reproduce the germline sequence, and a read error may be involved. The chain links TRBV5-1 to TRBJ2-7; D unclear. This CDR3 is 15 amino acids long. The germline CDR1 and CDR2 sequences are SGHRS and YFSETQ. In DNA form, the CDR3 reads TGCGCCAGCAGCTCAAATCCCCAGACTCCTTACGGGCAGTACTTC. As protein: CASSSNPQTPYGQYF.